Described below is a single TCR beta chain sequence and its context. The data are from a study of blood T cell repertoires in COVID-19. Whole-study context: PBMCs, B-cell-depleted T cells, or T cells provided the cDNA or gDNA that made up the material.

V was shortened by 5 bases and J by 3 bases, with 14 bases between the two germline ends. The germline V gene encodes CDR1 SGHTA and CDR2 FQGNSA. This CDR3 contains 14 residues. Profiling relied on immunoSEQ multiplex PCR, and the TCRdb table lists in-frame clones only, not all of them. The table includes hundreds of thousands of clones, approximately 86% detected once. The gene calls are TRBV7-2 and TRBJ2-7; possibly TRBD2 for D (6 bases). The specimen sequenced was PBMCs or T cells enriched from blood (not recorded which). The TCR was taken from a woman aged 45-65 years who had recovered from COVID-19. CDR3 sequence: CASSSPGVHYEQYF. CDR3 in DNA: TGTGCCAGCAGCAGTCCGGGAGTCCACTACGAGCAGTACTTC.